This is a list of T cell receptor beta chains from one sample in a study of cytomegalovirus exposure and HLA in healthy donors. Here immunoSEQ multiplex PCR was the method, and the copy in TCRdb shows in-frame clones only, minus some. This sample has about 160,000 clones, with roughly 73% found just once. Sequencing was carried out using PBMCs. The receptors come from a woman in her thirties in good health and CMV-seronegative. The CDR3 runs from the conserved cysteine through the conserved F or W. A D gene is named only where the DNA matches it firmly. The listing skips clone size in some rows; elsewhere it reads once, few, many or a size class.

cdr3_aa cdr3_nt clone_size j_call d_call v_call
CASSPAGLNSGNTIYF TGTGCCAGCAGCCCTGCCGGACTTAACTCTGGAAACACCATATATTTT once TRBJ1-3 NA TRBV14
CASSNFGTSGTDTQYF TGTGCCAGCAGCAATTTTGGGACTAGCGGCACAGATACGCAGTATTTT few TRBJ2-3 TRBD2 TRBV28
CASSARRDLQETQYF TGTGCCAGCAGTGCACGGCGGGACCTACAAGAGACCCAGTACTTC NA TRBJ2-5 NA TRBV25-1
CASSGQANTEAFF TGTGCCAGCTCTGGACAGGCGAACACTGAAGCTTTCTTT few TRBJ1-1 TRBD1 TRBV18
CASRRQAPTEAFF TGTGCCAGCAGGAGACAGGCCCCCACTGAAGCTTTCTTT NA TRBJ1-1 NA TRBV6-1
CASSVQRGGSETQYF TGTGCCAGCAGTGTCCAGCGGGGGGGCAGTGAGACCCAGTACTTC NA TRBJ2-5 TRBD2 TRBV2
CASSSITGSPEAFF TGTGCCAGCAGTTCAATTACAGGATCCCCTGAAGCTTTCTTT NA TRBJ1-1 NA TRBV27
CASSQSKRGRNEQFF TGCGCCAGCAGTCAATCGAAAAGGGGGCGAAATGAGCAGTTCTTC NA TRBJ2-1 TRBD1 TRBV23-1
CASSLGVAVQYF TGTGCCAGCAGCCTTGGTGTTGCGGTTCAGTACTTC few TRBJ2-4 NA TRBV7-9
CASRQDTTTNQPQHF TGTGCCAGCAGGCAGGACACCACCACAAATCAGCCCCAGCATTTT NA TRBJ1-5 NA TRBV5-8
CATSASRQAHYGYTF TGTGCCACCAGCGCGAGCCGACAGGCCCACTATGGCTACACCTTC NA TRBJ1-2 NA TRBV15